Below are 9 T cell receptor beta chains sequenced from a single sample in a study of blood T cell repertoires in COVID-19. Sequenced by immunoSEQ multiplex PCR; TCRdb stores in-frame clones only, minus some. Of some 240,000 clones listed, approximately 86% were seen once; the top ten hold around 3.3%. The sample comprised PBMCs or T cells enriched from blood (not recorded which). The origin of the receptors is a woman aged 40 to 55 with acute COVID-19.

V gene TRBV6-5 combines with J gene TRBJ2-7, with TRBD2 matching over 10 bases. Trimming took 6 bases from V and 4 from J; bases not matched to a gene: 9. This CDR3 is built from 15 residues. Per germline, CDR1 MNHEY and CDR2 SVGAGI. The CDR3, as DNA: TGTGCCAGCAGACCCGGACTAGCGGAGGGTTACGAGCAGTACTTC. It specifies CASRPGLAEGYEQYF.

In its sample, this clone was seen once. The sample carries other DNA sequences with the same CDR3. The CDR3 DNA reads as TGTGCCAGCAGCTTGGCTCTAGCCGAAAGCTCCTACGAGCAGTACTTC. It translates to CASSLALAESSYEQYF. The chain uses TRBV7-8 and TRBJ2-7; the D gene is possibly TRBD2 (5 bases). Trimming took off 3 bases at V and 0 bases at J, with 15 bases between the two ends. The CDR3 runs to 16 residues. CDR1 is SGHVS, CDR2 FQNEAQ, per germline.

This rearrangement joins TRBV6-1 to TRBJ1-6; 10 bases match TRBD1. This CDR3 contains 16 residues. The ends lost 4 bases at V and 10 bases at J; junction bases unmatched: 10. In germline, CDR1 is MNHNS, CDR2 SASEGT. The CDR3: CASSVAAGTGASPLHF. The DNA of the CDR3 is TGTGCCAGCAGTGTTGCCGCCGGGACAGGGGCCTCACCCCTCCACTTT.

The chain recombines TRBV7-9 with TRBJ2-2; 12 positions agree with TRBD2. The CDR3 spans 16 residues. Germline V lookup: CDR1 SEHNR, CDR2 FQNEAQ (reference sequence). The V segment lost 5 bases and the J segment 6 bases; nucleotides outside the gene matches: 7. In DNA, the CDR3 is TGTGCCAGCAGCCCGCCGGGACTAGCGGGCCCCGGGGAGCTGTTTTTT. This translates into CASSPPGLAGPGELFF.

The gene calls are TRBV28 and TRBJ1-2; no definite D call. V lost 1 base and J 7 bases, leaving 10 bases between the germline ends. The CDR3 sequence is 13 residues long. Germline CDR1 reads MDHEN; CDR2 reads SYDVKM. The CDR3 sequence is CASSLSQVAGYTF. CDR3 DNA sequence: TGTGCCAGCAGTTTATCGCAGGTGGCTGGCTACACCTTC.

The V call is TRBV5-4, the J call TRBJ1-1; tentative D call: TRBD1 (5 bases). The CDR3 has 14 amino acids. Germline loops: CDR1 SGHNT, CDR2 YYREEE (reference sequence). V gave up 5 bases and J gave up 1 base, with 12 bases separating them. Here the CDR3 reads CASSSTGGNTEAFF. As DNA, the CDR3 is TGTGCCAGCAGTTCGACGGGGGGGAACACTGAAGCTTTCTTT.

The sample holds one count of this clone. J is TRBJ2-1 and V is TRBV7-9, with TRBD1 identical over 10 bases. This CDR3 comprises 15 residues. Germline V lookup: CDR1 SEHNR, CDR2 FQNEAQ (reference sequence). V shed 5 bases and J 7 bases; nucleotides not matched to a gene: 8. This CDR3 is CASSRTGGSQNEQFF. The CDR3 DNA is TGTGCCAGCAGCCGGACAGGGGGTAGTCAGAATGAGCAGTTCTTC.

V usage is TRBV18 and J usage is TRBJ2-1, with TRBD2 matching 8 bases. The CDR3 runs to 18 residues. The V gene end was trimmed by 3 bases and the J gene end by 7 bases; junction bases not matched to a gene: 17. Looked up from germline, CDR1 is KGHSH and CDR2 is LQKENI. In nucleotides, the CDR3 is TGTGCCAGCTCACCGGGGGCGGATTCGGGAGGGCCTAGGAATGAGCAGTTCTTC. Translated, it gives CASSPGADSGGPRNEQFF.

CDR3 sequence reads: CASSPGETEAFF. As DNA, the CDR3 is TGTGCCAGCAGTCCAGGGGAGACTGAAGCTTTCTTT. The chain uses TRBV6-5 and TRBJ1-1; a possible D gene is TRBD1 (6 bases). In germline, CDR1 is MNHEY, CDR2 SVGAGI. The length of the CDR3 is 12 residues. V lost 5 bases to trimming and J lost 5 bases, with 9 bases between them.